This note documents a single T cell receptor beta chain sequence. Its antigen is not identified. This entry belongs to a study of T-cell memory formation after mild COVID-19. Study-wide background: In these data, TCR clusters were largely donor specific. Regarding the study as a whole: Day 15 to 85 contracting clones showed balanced CD4/CD8; later expanders leaned CD4+. Several responding clones turned up in pre-infection memory, indicating that cross-reactive memory may have taken part. The authors did not confirm SARS-CoV-2 specificity of second-wave clones peaking day 37.

The CDR3 runs 17 residues. Germline V gene lookup returns CDR1 SGHVS and CDR2 FNYEAQ. The junction had 11 bases not matched to a gene; V was cut back by 2 bases and J by 6 bases. MiXCR, run by TCRdb on the 5' RACE reads, gives a single entry per CDR3 protein. The repertoire has 400,000 or so distinct CDR3 sequences, 15% to 20% of them found once; the top ten carry approximately 8.1%. This rearrangement joins TRBV7-6 to TRBJ2-7; 12 bases match TRBD1. The source is an adult woman who had mild COVID-19 (a few samples of this study predate the infection). Cell type and time point are not known. Sequenced input: PBMCs or a T cell subset sorted from them (not recorded which). CDR3 nucleotide sequence: TGTGCCAGCAGCTTAATGATAACCGGGACAGGGGGCTCCGAGCAGTACTTC. Residues: CASSLMITGTGGSEQYF.